This T cell receptor beta chain is from a study of shared clonotypes between healthy human individuals. Deep-level assay runs were performed. Assay used: immunoSEQ multiplex PCR; TCRdb lists only in-frame clones, some missing. The sample holds 2 million to 2.5 million clones, 90% to 96% seen once. All the donors were Caucasian adults who lived in Nashville, Tennessee. A CD45RA+ naive subset and a CD45RA-negative memory subset were split from CD4+ cells. V lost 0 bases and J 5 bases, leaving 10 bases between the germline ends. Germline-derived CDR1 and CDR2 are ENHRY and SYGVKD. The CDR3 covers 14 residues. Overall study results and limits: Across a handful of donors, naive CD4 shared roughly 5%, naive CD8 3% to 3.5%, memory CD4 over 2%, memory CD8 0.4% to 0.5%.

To note about this clone: The antigen remains undetermined. Other DNA sequences in the same sample also yield this CDR3.

The clonotype was recovered from a man younger than 30 in good health. This rearrangement joins TRBV10-3 to TRBJ2-5, with a tentative D call TRBD2 (6 bases). The sample comprised naive CD4+ T cells sorted from blood. Subset reported: CD45RA+ positively selected. This CDR3 is CAISESGRGETQYF. Here the CDR3 DNA reads TGTGCCATCAGTGAGTCAGGTCGGGGGGAGACCCAGTACTTC.